The 27 T cell receptor beta chains presented below share a single source sample, sequenced in a study of sequential checkpoint blockade in melanoma. Clones were read by immunoSEQ multiplex PCR, and TCRdb kept only the in-frame ones, dropping some. The table lists more than 10,000 clones, approximately 30% of them singletons. Treatment indicated: randomized to nivolumab then ipilimumab (arm A) or the reverse (arm B). This specimen consisted of tumor tissue (inferred from file names), obtained from a patient given nivolumab and ipilimumab in sequence. All receptors come from a human donor with melanoma.

Within the sample, this clone is medium-sized. The V gene is TRBV6-8, the J gene TRBJ1-2; maybe TRBD1 (5 bases). V dropped 6 bases and J dropped 6 bases, with 11 bases sitting between them. The germline V gene has CDR1 MNHGY and CDR2 SAAAGT. The CDR3 is made up of 12 amino acids. DNA for the CDR3: TGTGCCAGCAGCCCGGGGCGTAATGGCTACACCTTC. This encodes CASSPGRNGYTF.

The V call is TRBV18, the J call TRBJ2-1; TRBD1 agrees at 9 bases. The germline V gene encodes CDR1 KGHSH and CDR2 LQKENI. V was pared by 3 bases and J by 8 bases, with 11 bases of the junction left unmatched. CDR3 length: 16 amino acids. The CDR3 is CASSPQGQGSLDEQFF. The CDR3 region has the DNA TGTGCCAGCTCACCCCAGGGACAGGGCAGTCTGGATGAGCAGTTCTTC.

This clone was counted only a few times. This chain joins TRBV18 and TRBJ1-4, with D perhaps TRBD1 (5 bases). V dropped 6 bases and J dropped 8 bases, with 22 bases sitting between them. Germline lookup yields CDR1 KGHSH and CDR2 LQKENI. The CDR3 is 16 residues long. CDR3 in DNA: TGTGCCAGCTCCGCACGGACTACGGCGGAGGGGGAAAAACTGTTTTTT. This codes for CASSARTTAEGEKLFF.

This clone was picked up a small number of times. This chain joins TRBV6-8 and TRBJ2-3; 8 bases are a match to TRBD1. CDR3 length: 15 amino acids. The germline gives CDR1 MNHGY, CDR2 SAAAGT. Trimming took 6 bases from V and 0 from J; bases not matched to a gene: 5. CDR3: CASRPGQASTDTQYF. The CDR3 DNA sequence: TGTGCCAGCAGGCCGGGACAGGCTAGCACAGATACGCAGTATTTT.

This clone was observed a few times. CDR3: CAWIPKSSGNTIYF. The CDR3 DNA reads as TGTGCCTGGATCCCTAAAAGCTCTGGAAACACCATATATTTT. The chain combines TRBV30 with TRBJ1-3, with D unresolved. From germline, CDR1 is GTSNPN and CDR2 SVGIG (reference sequence). The CDR3 sequence is 14 residues long. Trimming took off 4 bases at V and 0 bases at J, with 10 bases between the two ends.

The table lists this clone with a few counts. The rearrangement joins TRBV18 to TRBJ2-1; TRBD2 agrees at 15 bases. There are 16 residues in the CDR3. CDR1 is KGHSH, CDR2 LQKENI, per germline. V shed 0 bases, J shed 7 bases, and the junction held 1 base outside the gene matches. The CDR3 region has the DNA TGTGCCAGCTCACCACCGGGACTAGCGGGGGGTAATGAGCAGTTCTTC. Protein sequence: CASSPPGLAGGNEQFF.

This clone was counted between two and nine times. The rearrangement links TRBV6-8 to TRBJ2-2; 8 bases line up with TRBD2. The CDR3 contains 17 residues. V shed 0 bases, J shed 0 bases, and the junction held 3 bases outside the gene matches. The germline V gene has CDR1 MNHGY and CDR2 SAAAGT. The DNA for the CDR3 is TGTGCCAGCAGTTACTCGGGAGCGGGGGCGAACACCGGGGAGCTGTTTTTT. As protein: CASSYSGAGANTGELFF.

This clone is labeled as medium-sized. The chain has TRBV6-8 and TRBJ1-1; TRBD1 matches at 7 bases. CDR1 and CDR2 (germline): MNHGY, SAAAGT. V was clipped by 4 bases and J by 5 bases; unmatched bases: 7. The CDR3 has 14 amino acids. This CDR3 is CASSFTGVWTEAFF. DNA of the CDR3: TGTGCCAGCAGTTTTACAGGGGTTTGGACTGAAGCTTTCTTT.

The genes are TRBV10-2 and TRBJ2-5; D is perhaps TRBD1 or TRBD2 (6 bases each). There are 16 residues in the CDR3. Per the germline V gene, CDR1 is WSHSY and CDR2 is SAAADI. The V gene lost 0 bases and the J gene lost 6 bases, with 17 bases spanning the gap. DNA for the CDR3: TGCGCCAGCAGTGAGTCGGGAACGGGGGACATTCAGACCCAGTACTTC. Translating it yields CASSESGTGDIQTQYF.

In this sample, this clone turned up a few times. This chain connects TRBV28 to TRBJ1-2; 7 bases are a match to TRBD1. V gave up 2 bases and J gave up 8 bases; unmatched junction bases: 8. CDR3 size: 14 residues. The V gene's germline CDR1 is MDHEN and CDR2 SYDVKM. For the CDR3, the DNA is TGTGCCAGCAGTTTACATGACAGGGTGCGAGGCTACACCTTC. Protein product: CASSLHDRVRGYTF.

This clone was counted only a few times. The chain has TRBV11-3 and TRBJ1-4, with D possibly matching TRBD1 (5 bases). Germline values: CDR1 SGHNT, CDR2 YENEEA. V was clipped by 3 bases and J by 5 bases, with 13 bases between them. CDR3 length: 15 amino acids. The CDR3 region has the DNA TGTGCCAGCAGCTTGGCCACAGGCCAAAATGAAAAACTGTTTTTT. This translates into CASSLATGQNEKLFF.

The V gene is TRBV30, the J gene TRBJ2-5, with D perhaps TRBD1 (6 bases). Trimming cost V 3 bases and J 2 bases, with 13 bases left between them. Germline V gives CDR1 GTSNPN, CDR2 SVGIG (reference sequence). The CDR3 totals 14 residues. This chain's CDR3 is CAWSIGTLQETQYF. The CDR3 region has the DNA TGTGCCTGGAGCATCGGGACACTACAAGAGACCCAGTACTTC.

This clone was seen more than once but under ten times. V gene TRBV9 combines with J gene TRBJ2-3; D is unresolved. With 4 bases removed from V and 1 base from J, the gap between germline ends came to 16 bases. Germline-derived CDR1 and CDR2 are SGDLS and YYNGEE. This CDR3 spans 16 amino acids. CDR3 sequence reads: CASSPFSATRTDTQYF. In DNA, the CDR3 is TGTGCCAGCAGCCCCTTTTCTGCCACGCGCACAGATACGCAGTATTTT.

This clone turned up a few times. The genes are TRBV5-1 and TRBJ1-1; TRBD1 matches at 8 bases. Germline CDR1 is SGHRS and CDR2 is YFSETQ. V dropped 4 bases and J dropped 3; count of bases not matched to a gene: 5. This CDR3 contains 14 residues. CDR3 residues: CASSRTGQDTEAFF. The CDR3 nucleotides read TGCGCCAGCAGCCGGACAGGGCAGGACACTGAAGCTTTCTTT.

The J gene is TRBJ2-5, the V gene TRBV11-3; D tentatively reads TRBD1 or TRBD2 (5 bases each). The V gene's germline CDR1 is SGHNT and CDR2 YENEEA. Trimming took 5 bases from V and 2 from J, leaving 15 bases between them. This CDR3 is built from 15 residues. CDR3 nucleotide sequence: TGTGCCAGCAGCCCGGGGACGGGTCGGCAAGAGACCCAGTACTTC. Protein: CASSPGTGRQETQYF.

This clone was recorded at least ten times. DNA for the CDR3: TGTGCCAGCAGCTTATTGCCCGTTAATTCACCCCTCCACTTT. Translation gives CASSLLPVNSPLHF. The chain joins TRBV11-3 to TRBJ1-6; no reliable D call. The CDR3 extends over 14 amino acids. The germline V and J ends were trimmed by 2 bases and 6 bases, with 8 bases remaining between them. Germline V gene lookup returns CDR1 SGHNT and CDR2 YENEEA.

The chain carries TRBV11-3 and TRBJ2-1, with a tentative D call TRBD1 (6 bases). Trimming left V 4 bases short and J 8 bases short, with 21 bases between. CDR1 and CDR2 (germline): SGHNT, YENEEA. The CDR3 has 16 amino acids. CDR3 in DNA: TGTGCCAGCAGCTCCGATCGGGACACCGGGGATTATGAGCAGTTCTTC. It specifies CASSSDRDTGDYEQFF. Together with reference TRBV11-3 and TRBJ2-1, the CDR3 gives the full variable domain: EAGVVQSPRYKIIEKKQPVAFWCNPISGHNTLYWYLQNLGQGPELLIRYENEEAVDDSQLPKDRFSAERLKGVDSTLKIQPAELGDSAVYLCASSSDRDTGDYEQFFGPGTRLTVL.

The rearrangement uses TRBV6-8 and TRBJ1-5; D perhaps matches TRBD1 (5 bases). Germline CDR1 is MNHGY and CDR2 is SAAAGT. This CDR3 contains 12 residues. V was trimmed by 7 bases and J by 7 bases, leaving 11 bases between them. The CDR3 here is CASTLGDQPQHF. Here the CDR3 DNA reads TGTGCCAGCACTTTGGGGGACCAGCCCCAGCATTTT.

The V gene is TRBV30, the J gene TRBJ2-1, with D possibly TRBD2 on 6 matching bases. Trimming shortened V by 3 bases and J by 1 base, and 10 bases separated the two germline ends. The CDR3 has 14 amino acids. CDR1 is GTSNPN and CDR2 is SVGIG in the germline V gene (reference sequence). DNA for the CDR3: TGTGCCTGGAGCTGGGGGACTTCCTACAATGAGCAGTTCTTC. Its translation is CAWSWGTSYNEQFF. Supplemented by reference TRBV30 and TRBJ2-1, the full variable domain reads SQTIHQWPATLVQPVGSPLSLECTVEGTSNPNLYWYRQAAGRGLQLLFYSVGIGQISSEVPQNLSASRPQDRQFILSSKKLLLSDSGFYLCAWSWGTSYNEQFFGPGTRLTVL.

This clone was seen many times. The chain has TRBV23-1 and TRBJ2-7, with no clear D. TRBV23-1 has ORF status, its function being uncertain. V lost 6 bases, J lost 4 bases, and 19 bases lay in between. The CDR3 runs to 15 residues. The CDR3 loop reads CASSPGRGPGYEQYF. The DNA of the CDR3 is TGCGCCAGCAGCCCCGGGCGAGGACCCGGTTACGAGCAGTACTTC.

The chain carries TRBV19 and TRBJ2-7; a possible D gene is TRBD1 (6 bases). Germline V gives CDR1 LNHDA, CDR2 SQIVND (reference sequence). Trimming took 1 base from V and 3 from J, leaving 13 bases between them. This CDR3 is built from 15 residues. The CDR3 protein is CASSIGKGHLYEQYF. For the CDR3, the DNA is TGTGCCAGTAGTATAGGTAAGGGACACCTCTACGAGCAGTACTTC.

The rearrangement links TRBV6-8 to TRBJ1-5; D possibly corresponds to TRBD1 (6 bases). CDR1 is MNHGY, CDR2 SAAAGT, per germline. The CDR3 extends over 14 amino acids. The V end was cut by 8 bases, the J end by 3 bases, with 14 bases between. This CDR3 reads CASLAGDLNQPQHF. The CDR3 bases are TGTGCCAGCCTCGCAGGGGACCTCAATCAGCCCCAGCATTTT.

CDR3 loop: CASSGPLGGRETQYF. The CDR3 coding sequence is TGTGCCAGCAGCGGTCCCCTCGGGGGACGGGAGACCCAGTACTTC. This chain links TRBV11-3 with TRBJ2-5; D may be TRBD2 (6 bases). V lost 5 bases and J lost 5, with 18 bases in between. CDR1 and CDR2 (germline): SGHNT, YENEEA. The CDR3 runs to 15 residues.

In this sample, this clone turned up many times. V is TRBV7-1 and J is TRBJ2-1; 11 bases line up with TRBD2. TRBV7-1 is an open reading frame whose function is uncertain. Germline trimming cut 5 bases from V and 9 bases from J; bases unmatched to any gene: 9. The CDR3 sequence is 15 residues long. The CDR3 here is CASSTGTSGRSEQFF. In DNA, the CDR3 is TGTGCCAGCAGCACAGGGACTAGCGGTAGGAGTGAGCAGTTCTTC.

This clone showed up just a few times. CDR3 bases: TGTGCCAGCAGCCTAACGAGAGGTGATAATTCACCCCTCCACTTT. The encoded protein is CASSLTRGDNSPLHF. The V call is TRBV9, the J call TRBJ1-6; D is unresolved. There are 15 residues in the CDR3. Germline values: CDR1 SGDLS, CDR2 YYNGEE. The V and J ends lost 4 bases and 5 bases respectively, with 13 bases between them.

This clone was counted a few times. The chain's CDR3 is CASSTRQLDPLHF. CDR3 nucleotide sequence: TGTGCCAGTAGTACCCGACAGTTGGACCCCCTCCACTTT. The chain is built from TRBV19 and TRBJ1-6, with D possibly being TRBD1 (5 bases). V lost 4 bases and J lost 13, with 14 bases in between. CDR3 size: 13 residues. Per germline, CDR1 LNHDA and CDR2 SQIVND (reference sequence).

The chain couples TRBV30 to TRBJ1-5; D not resolved. The CDR3 consists of 16 residues. Germline assignment: CDR1 GTSNPN and CDR2 SVGIG (reference sequence). V lost 5 bases to trimming and J lost 4 bases, with 21 bases between them. This CDR3 is CAWAKKGPEGNQPQHF. CDR3 nucleotides: TGTGCCTGGGCGAAAAAAGGACCCGAAGGGAATCAGCCCCAGCATTTT.